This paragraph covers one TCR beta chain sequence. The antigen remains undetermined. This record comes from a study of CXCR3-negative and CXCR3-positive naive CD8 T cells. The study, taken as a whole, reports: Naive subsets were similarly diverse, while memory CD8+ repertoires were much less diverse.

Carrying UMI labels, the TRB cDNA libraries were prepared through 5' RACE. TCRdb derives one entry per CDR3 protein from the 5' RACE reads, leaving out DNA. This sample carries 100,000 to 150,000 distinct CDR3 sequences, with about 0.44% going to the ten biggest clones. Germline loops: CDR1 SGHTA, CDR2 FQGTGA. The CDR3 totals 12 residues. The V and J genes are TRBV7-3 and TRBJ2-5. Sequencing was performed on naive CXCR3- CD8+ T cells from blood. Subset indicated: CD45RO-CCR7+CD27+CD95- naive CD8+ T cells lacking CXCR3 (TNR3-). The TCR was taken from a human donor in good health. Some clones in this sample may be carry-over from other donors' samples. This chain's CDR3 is CANLGVSETQYF.